This record covers a single T cell receptor (beta chain). Its antigen is currently unknown. The data stem from a study of cytotoxic CD8 clonotypes in ibrutinib-treated CLL. Study background: Included were 11 relapsed/refractory and roughly 15 treatment-naive patients, of whom roughly 17 were IGHV unmutated.

Clones were sequenced by immunoSEQ multiplex PCR, and TCRdb holds only the in-frame ones, with some missing. The sample includes 110,000 to 150,000 clones, about 80% of them seen just once. The CDR3 sequence is 15 residues long. Trimming removed 4 bases at V and 6 bases at J, with 15 bases between. Looked up from germline, CDR1 is MNHEY and CDR2 is SMNVEV (reference sequence). Study observations and caveats: Clonality showed a rise at ibrutinib response that reversed toward baseline at progression. T-cell clonality at baseline went above that of age-matched healthy donors and rose and fell with circulating CD8+ T-cell counts.

Sequenced material: PBMCs, taken after 12 months of ibrutinib treatment. The TCR originated in a human donor with chronic lymphocytic leukemia. V is TRBV27 and J is TRBJ1-4; D remains unclear. CDR3 amino acids: CASSWAGSSDEKLFF. Written as DNA, the CDR3 is TGTGCCAGCAGTTGGGCGGGCTCCTCCGATGAAAAACTGTTTTTT.